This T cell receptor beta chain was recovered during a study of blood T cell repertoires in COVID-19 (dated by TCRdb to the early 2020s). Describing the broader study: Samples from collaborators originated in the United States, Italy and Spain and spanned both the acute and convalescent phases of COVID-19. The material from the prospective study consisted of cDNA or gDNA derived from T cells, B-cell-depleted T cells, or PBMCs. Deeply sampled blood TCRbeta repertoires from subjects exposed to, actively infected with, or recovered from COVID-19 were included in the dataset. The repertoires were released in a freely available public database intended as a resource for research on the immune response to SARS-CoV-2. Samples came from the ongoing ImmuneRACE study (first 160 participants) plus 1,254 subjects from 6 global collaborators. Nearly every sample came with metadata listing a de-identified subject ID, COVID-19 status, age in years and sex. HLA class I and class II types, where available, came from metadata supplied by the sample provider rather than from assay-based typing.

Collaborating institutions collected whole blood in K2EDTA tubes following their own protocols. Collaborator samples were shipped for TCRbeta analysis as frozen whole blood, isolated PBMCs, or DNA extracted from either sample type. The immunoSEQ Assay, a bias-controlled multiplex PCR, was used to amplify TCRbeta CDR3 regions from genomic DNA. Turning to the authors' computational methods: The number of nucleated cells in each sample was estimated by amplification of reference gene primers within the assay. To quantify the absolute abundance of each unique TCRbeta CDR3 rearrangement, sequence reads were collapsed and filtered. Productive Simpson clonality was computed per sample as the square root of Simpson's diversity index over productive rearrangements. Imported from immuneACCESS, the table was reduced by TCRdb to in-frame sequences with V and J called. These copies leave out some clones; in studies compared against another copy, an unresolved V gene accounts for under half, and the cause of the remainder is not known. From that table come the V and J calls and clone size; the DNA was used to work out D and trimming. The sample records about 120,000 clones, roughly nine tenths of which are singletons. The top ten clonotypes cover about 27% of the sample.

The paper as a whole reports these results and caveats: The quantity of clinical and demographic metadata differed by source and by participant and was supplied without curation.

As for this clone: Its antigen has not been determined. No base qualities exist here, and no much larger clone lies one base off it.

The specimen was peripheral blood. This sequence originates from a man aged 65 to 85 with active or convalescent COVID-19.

The DNA reads as follows: TGTGCCAGCAGCCGGGACAGGGAGCAGCCCCAGCATTTT. This codes for CASSRDREQPQHF. The sequence is built from TRBV14 and TRBJ1-5; 9 nucleotides in the junction match TRBD1. The junction shows trimming of 4 bases on V and 7 bases on J, and the gene matches do not reach 2 bases of it. The CDR3 contains 13 residues, cysteine and phenylalanine counted. The read is trimmed to its CDR3 DNA, 39 bases read in frame from base 1. The germline V gene yields SGHDN for CDR1 and FVKESK for CDR2.